This T cell receptor beta chain is drawn from a study of cytomegalovirus exposure and HLA in healthy donors (dated by TCRdb to about 2017). Describing the broader study: An earlier analysis of several hundred of the donors reported 276 Gb of sequence data and 117 million unique TCR beta sequences obtained from 180 million or so T cells. About 280 gigabases of sequencing data and approximately 91 million unique TCR sequences made up an early release that covered some 640 HLA-typed donors. Of the 350 to 450 genotyped donors, 81% were placed in the genetic ancestry cluster associated with self-reported Caucasian donors. The study aimed to test whether signatures of past pathogen exposure could be identified by cataloging public T cell receptors. The study used immunosequencing to profile the T cell repertoires of around 600 subjects and linked those repertoires to cytomegalovirus serostatus. Besides the first cohort of roughly 640 subjects, a separate validation cohort made up of 95 to 150 different subjects was used. To predict cytomegalovirus infection status, the study brought together high-throughput TCR immunosequencing, statistical association of individual TCRs with disease status, and machine learning. To study patterns of TCR occurrence, a later analysis re-analyzed previously published TCR beta repertoires from around 700 donors and added high-resolution HLA genotyping. Rather than drawing on any new phenotypic data, the later analysis identified candidate immune exposures from TCR beta sequences and the way those sequences occurred across donors. An earlier analysis of around 580 of the donors used high-throughput TCR beta sequencing to judge whether each TCR beta V gene segment behaved as functional or pseudogenic. Donor age, sex, ethnicity and CMV serostatus were compiled together with the repertoire data. A later genetic analysis used genome-wide SNP genotypes for about 60% of the 666 donors, treating that subset as a discovery cohort. Every repertoire in the discovery cohort had been generated on one and the same sequencing platform. Both class I and class II loci were covered by HLA typing, at four-digit resolution. The number of donors typed differed by locus, with about 629-630 for A, B, C, DRB1 and DQB1, over 500 for DQA1, approximately 580 for DPA1, and some 450 for DPB1. A few DR-DQ haplotypes were handled as single units for association and clustering because linkage in the cohort was strong. On average, about 200,000 unique TCR beta nucleotide sequences were sequenced per donor among some 430 genotyped donors of the cohort, with roughly 18% of those sequences being non-productive. The study at large found these results: In a later analysis, most CMV-associated TCR beta chains were found to appear HLA-restricted, with HLA associations seemingly driven largely by CMV exposure. In a later analysis, HLA-associated TCR beta chains were found to be more clonally expanded and to have lower generation probabilities than equally common non-associated chains. Some IMGT-functional V segments, including TRBV6-2 and TRBV6-3, could not be distinguished by the 87-base-pair reads and were therefore excluded. HLA typing was unavailable for some donors at each locus, so association tests used only the typed subset. A total of 150 or so TCR beta chains were listed by the study as associated with cytomegalovirus. Assigning TCR associations to individual alleles was difficult when HLA alleles, especially DR and DQ, strongly co-occurred. The classifier was reported to diagnose cytomegalovirus status with high specificity and sensitivity in both the original cohort and the validation cohort. A further reported finding was that TCR beta sequences accurately predicted the HLA-A and HLA-B alleles for most subjects in the first cohort. In this cohort, only TCR beta chains were sequenced, and detectable features were limited by the absence of alpha or paired-chain data. A later analysis found that TCR association rates varied across HLA loci, with DRB1 alleles showing the most associated TCRs and HLA-C alleles the fewest. Presence/absence analyses assumed roughly uniform sequencing depth across donors, an assumption that may not hold. A cluster of highly shared sequence variants was judged likely to be a technical artifact of the sequencing pipeline. The authors suggested that the approach could potentially be generalized to other disease states and immunological phenotypes. A later analysis reported that several top co-occurrence clusters appeared linked to parvovirus B19, influenza, CMV and Epstein-Barr virus. Because counts were too low, approximately 18 rarely observed V segments, including chromosome 9 orphons, were excluded from the earlier analysis of around 640 of the donors. At a false discovery rate of 0.05, a later analysis linked approximately 18,000 TCR beta sequences to specific HLA alleles. In an earlier analysis of about 550 of the donors, most TCR beta V segments were observed in productive rearrangements about 87% or about 30% of the time, broadly matching IMGT annotations. A few of the identified cytomegalovirus-associated TCR beta chains were confirmed in vitro to be specific for cytomegalovirus antigens. Compared with the roughly 710-donor mean, donors in an Asian-associated ancestry cluster had fewer N-insertions in productive TCRs, according to a later genetic analysis. Linkage disequilibrium might explain the correlated functional status among segregating V segments, but an unknown experimental factor could not be ruled out. In a later genetic analysis, a missense DCLRE1C variant was associated with V-gene and J-gene trimming of TCR beta chains, and the association was replicated in an independent cohort. For the cohort, immune exposure information was limited to CMV serostatus. Most TCR sequences were seen in very few donors, while some public TCRs were found in many individuals.

Library prep was done by the immunoSEQ multiplex PCR assay. The multiplex PCR relied on a mix of 60 forward primers for TCR Vbeta segments and 13 reverse primers for TCR Jbeta segments. The CDR3 region of rearranged TCR beta genes was amplified from genomic DNA by a multiplex PCR assay. On the Illumina HiSeq System, the amplified TCR beta libraries were sequenced as 87-base-pair reads. Under the source paper's analysis protocol: In a later analysis, some 80 million unique TCR beta chains were counted across the roughly 610 repertoires, and some 10 million of these chains were shared by at least two donors. Raw reads were error-corrected and collapsed into unique sequences with a nearest-neighbor algorithm that merged closely related sequences to remove PCR and sequencing errors. Alignment of CDR3 sequences to IMGT reference sequences was used to assign V, D and J gene segments. For a sequence to be retained, a match of at least six nucleotides was required to both a V gene segment and a J gene segment. A rearrangement counted as productive if the CDR3 had no stop codons and remained in frame with V and J, and every other rearrangement counted as non-productive. CDR3 was defined by IMGT convention, running from the second conserved V-encoded cysteine to the conserved J-encoded phenylalanine. The earlier analysis of more than 450 of the donors excluded sequences that lacked an unambiguous match to a single V gene segment. An earlier analysis of a few hundred of the donors called V segments functional above 56.7% productive rearrangements and segregating when the between-donor standard deviation exceeded 5%. A statistical classification framework was built to diagnose cytomegalovirus status from the catalog of TCR beta chain sequences. V and J gene assignment, in a later analysis, came from comparing TCR nucleotide sequences with IMGT/GENE-DB human TR gene sequences. A later analysis assigned CDR3 sequences and most-parsimonious VDJ recombination scenarios with the TCRdist pipeline. In a later analysis, each TCR beta chain was defined by its CDR3 amino acid sequence together with its V-gene family, and reads without a unique V-gene family were excluded. As a way to deal with suspected cross-contamination and a sequencing artifact, a later analysis dropped hundreds of nucleotide sequences that were highly shared and had low generation probability. A later analysis calculated a clonal expansion index for each public chain from normalized within-repertoire ranks of inferred template counts. A later analysis computed generation probabilities with a VDJ recombination model fitted to out-of-frame rearrangements, and checked the results against IGoR. A later analysis scored TCR-TCR, TCR-HLA and TCR-CMV co-occurrence with hypergeometric tests, applying a repertoire-size bias correction to TCR pairs. In a later analysis, false discovery rates were estimated by permuting HLA or CMV assignments 20 times. In a later analysis, co-occurring TCRs were grouped using DBSCAN, and TCRdist sequence similarity was added for clustering within HLA-allele-positive subsets. Repertoires with fewer than 30,000 or more than 120,000 public chains, plus five repertoires with anomalous nucleotide sharing, were excluded from co-occurrence clustering. The table comes from immuneACCESS by way of TCRdb, which keeps in-frame sequences with V and J called. Part of the clones is missing from these tables; in studies checked, under half for an unresolved V gene and the rest for unknown reasons. V, J and clone size derive from that table, while D and trimming were established from the DNA sequence. In this sample the table shows 100,000 to 150,000 clones, more than 75% of which occur a single time. The ten largest clones add up to 1.5% of the sample.

A word on this clone: Its antigen remains unidentified. Base quality data are lacking; no much larger clone is found one base away.

Taken from cysteine to phenylalanine, the CDR3 has 18 residues. Only CDR3 DNA is held: 54 bases, read in frame from base 1. In total, roughly 670 healthy bone marrow donors made up the cohort. All cohort members were sampled while nominally healthy, although unrecorded immune exposures were likely present. The donor tested CMV seronegative and was one of the 352 seronegative cohort members. Every donor gave a peripheral blood sample, and the peripheral blood mononuclear cells from that sample were used for TCR beta sequencing. Genomic DNA extraction from the blood cell samples was performed with the Qiagen DNeasy Blood Extraction Kit.

Recombination linked TRBV12-2 to TRBJ2-5; TRBD1 is the table's D call and was not checked against the DNA. TRBV12-2 is given as a pseudogene. Sequencing used PBMCs. The TCR was taken from a female donor in good health and CMV-seronegative. At the DNA level, the sequence is TGTGCAAGTCGCTTAGTTCCGACCCCCAAGACAGGGGAAGAGACCCAGTACTTC. Translated, it gives CASRLVPTPKTGEETQYF.